Shown below are 8 T cell receptor delta chains from a single sample sequenced in a study of γδ T cells in repeated Plasmodium falciparum infection. TCRdb ran CATT on the multiplex PCR reads. In the table there are about 51,000 delta-chain clones, 1.9% of which are singletons. Flow sorting of PBMC yielded separate Vgamma9/Vdelta2+ and Vdelta2-negative gammadelta T cell populations for bulk repertoire analysis. The sample consisted of gamma-delta T cells from blood. These receptors were obtained from a pool of human donors (malaria-infected and uninfected, not separated).

This clone was seen a few times. The protein held in TCRdb is that of a much larger clone and does not match this DNA's translation at residue 7, likely because of a read error; the protein shown is translated from the DNA. This chain links TRDV2 with TRDJ1; 7 nucleotides agree with TRDD2. Matching the DNA to germline supplied the J gene, which TCRdb does not give. Per germline, CDR1 GEAIGNYY and CDR2 EKD. With V trimmed by 2 bases and J by 0 bases, 29 bases remained unmatched. This CDR3 spans 23 amino acids. The DNA of the CDR3 is TGTGCCTGTGACATGGTCGAATTCCTCCCAAACCTTCCTGCTGGAGCGTACACCGATAAACTCATCTTT. Protein product: CACDMVEFLPNLPAGAYTDKLIF.

A word on this clone: This DNA translates differently at residue 9 from the TCRdb protein, which is that of a much larger clone; a read error is likely, and the protein shown is the DNA's own translation. V is TRDV2 and J is TRDJ3; D remains unclear. Here the J gene was assigned by germline matching of the DNA, as TCRdb has none. Germline values: CDR1 GEAIGNYY, CDR2 EKD. The CDR3 length is 22 residues. V was clipped by 0 bases and J by 3 bases, with 26 bases between them. CDR3: CACDTVSLEETNGVWDTRQMFF. The CDR3, as DNA: TGTGCCTGTGACACCGTGTCCCTGGAGGAGACAAACGGGGTCTGGGACACCCGACAGATGTTTTTC.

This clone showed up many times. A read error is likely here: a far larger clone is one base away. Different DNA sequences within this sample yield the same CDR3. This sequence joins TRDV1 and TRDJ1; 11 bases fit TRDD3. The CDR3 has 20 residues. CDR1 and CDR2 (germline): TSWWSYY, QGS. CDR3 amino acids: CALGESSYVWGIPGGDKLIF. The CDR3 DNA is TGTGCCCTTGGGGAATCCTCCTACGTCTGGGGGATACCGGGAGGCGATAAACTCATCTTT.

This clone came up a few times. TCRdb's protein for this DNA is that of a much larger clone and differs from the translation at residue 18, likely a read error; the protein shown is the DNA translation. Here the CDR3 DNA reads TGTGCTCTTGGGGAACTCGTTGGCTCATTGTACTGGGGGAGCCCGTACACCGAGAAACTCATCTTT. This gives the protein CALGELVGSLYWGSPYTEKLIF. The chain employs TRDV1 and TRDJ1; 9 bases align to TRDD3. The J gene was not available in TCRdb and was assigned here by matching the DNA to germline segments. The CDR3 length is 22 residues. Germline V lookup: CDR1 TSWWSYY, CDR2 QGS.

On this clone itself: This likely came from a read error, as a far larger clone is one base away. At the DNA level, this CDR3 is encoded by other sequences in the same sample as well. The V gene is TRDV3, the J gene TRDJ1, with 13 bases identical to TRDD3. Matching the DNA to germline supplied the J gene, which TCRdb does not give. J was trimmed by 0 bases and V by 0 bases; bases with no gene match: 28. The length of the CDR3 is 24 residues. Germline-derived CDR1 and CDR2 are TVYSNPD and GDNSRS (reference sequence). CDR3 sequence reads: CAFSYPSYLGDVLGDTLYTDKLIF. DNA for the CDR3: TGTGCCTTTAGCTACCCTTCCTACTTAGGTGATGTACTGGGGGATACGCTGTACACCGATAAACTCATCTTT.

Details on this clone: A read error likely explains this, since a far larger clone differs by one base. The same CDR3 also results from other DNA sequences found in this sample. This chain connects TRDV1 to TRDJ1; 7 bases align to TRDD3. TCRdb offers no J gene call, so here the DNA was matched to germline to obtain one. Looked up from germline, CDR1 is TSWWSYY and CDR2 is QGS. Trimming at V came to 5 bases and at J to 0 bases, leaving 33 bases not matched to a gene. CDR3 length: 24 amino acids. As DNA, the CDR3 is TGTGCTCTTGGGACGAACGGAGGGAGGCCCTCCAAAATACTGGGGATAAAGTACACCGATAAACTCATCTTT. Translation: CALGTNGGRPSKILGIKYTDKLIF.

This clone was counted a few times. This DNA translates differently at residue 15 from the TCRdb protein, which is that of a much larger clone; a read error is likely, and the protein shown is the DNA's own translation. This chain connects TRDV1 to TRDJ2; D is perhaps TRDD3 (6 bases). Germline matching of the DNA provided the J gene here, since TCRdb leaves it blank. Germline CDR1 TSWWSYY, CDR2 QGS. The CDR3 is 21 amino acids. Trimming stripped 9 bases from V and 4 bases from J, with 36 bases between. DNA of the CDR3: TGTGCTCTCACCCTATTTTCCCAACTCTGGGGATTTGCAAATTCGACAGCACAACTCTTCTTT. Translated, it gives CALTLFSQLWGFANSTAQLFF.

This clone was seen only a few times. TCRdb pairs this DNA with a much larger clone's protein that differs at residue 23, likely a read error; the protein shown was translated from the DNA. The V call is TRDV1, the J call TRDJ1; TRDD3 matches at 12 bases. TCRdb lists no J gene, so it was determined here by aligning the DNA to germline. Unmatched junction bases numbered 39, after V lost 1 base and J lost 6 bases. Germline-derived CDR1 and CDR2 are TSWWSYY and QGS. There are 27 residues in the CDR3. The CDR3 loop is CALGEPDGEVSGSILGDTLTSTNKLIF. CDR3 nucleotide sequence: TGTGCTCTTGGGGAACCCGATGGGGAAGTCTCCGGGTCCATACTGGGGGATACACTCACATCTACCAATAAACTCATCTTT.